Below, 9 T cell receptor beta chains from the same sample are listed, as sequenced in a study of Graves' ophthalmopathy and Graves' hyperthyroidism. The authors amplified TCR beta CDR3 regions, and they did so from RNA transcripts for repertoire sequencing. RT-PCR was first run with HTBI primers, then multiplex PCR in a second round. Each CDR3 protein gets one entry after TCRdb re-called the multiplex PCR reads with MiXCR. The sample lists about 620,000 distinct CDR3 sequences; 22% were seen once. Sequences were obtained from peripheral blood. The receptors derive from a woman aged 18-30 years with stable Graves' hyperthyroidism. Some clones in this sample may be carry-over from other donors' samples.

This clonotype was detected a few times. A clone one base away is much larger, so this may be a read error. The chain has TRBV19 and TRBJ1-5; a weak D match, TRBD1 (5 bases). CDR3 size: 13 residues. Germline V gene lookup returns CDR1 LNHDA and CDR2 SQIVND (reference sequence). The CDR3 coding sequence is TGTGCCAGTAAGGGGCTTGGCAATCAGTCCCAGCATTTT. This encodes CASKGLGNQSQHF.

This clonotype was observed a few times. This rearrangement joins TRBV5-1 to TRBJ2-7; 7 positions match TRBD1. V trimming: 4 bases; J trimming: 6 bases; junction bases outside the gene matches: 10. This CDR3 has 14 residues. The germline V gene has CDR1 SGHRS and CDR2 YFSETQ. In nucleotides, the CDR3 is TGCGCCAGCAGCCTAGGACAGGCAGGGGGCGAGCAGTACTTC. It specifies CASSLGQAGGEQYF.

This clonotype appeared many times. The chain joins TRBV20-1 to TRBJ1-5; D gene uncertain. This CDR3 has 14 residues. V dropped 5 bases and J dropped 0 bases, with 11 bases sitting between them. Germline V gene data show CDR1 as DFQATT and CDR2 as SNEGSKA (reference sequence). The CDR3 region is CSADRPDSNQPQHF. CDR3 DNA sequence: TGCAGTGCTGATCGGCCGGATAGCAATCAGCCCCAGCATTTT.

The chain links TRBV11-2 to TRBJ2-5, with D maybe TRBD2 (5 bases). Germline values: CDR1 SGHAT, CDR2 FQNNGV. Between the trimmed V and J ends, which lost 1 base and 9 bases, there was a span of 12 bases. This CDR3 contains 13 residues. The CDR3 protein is CASSLGGETPQYF. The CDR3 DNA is TGTGCCAGCAGCTTAGGGGGAGAGACGCCCCAGTACTTC. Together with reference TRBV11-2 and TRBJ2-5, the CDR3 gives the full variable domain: EAGVAQSPRYKIIEKRQSVAFWCNPISGHATLYWYQQILGQGPKLLIQFQNNGVVDDSQLPKDRFSAERLKGVDSTLKIQPAKLEDSAVYLCASSLGGETPQYFGPGTRLLVL.

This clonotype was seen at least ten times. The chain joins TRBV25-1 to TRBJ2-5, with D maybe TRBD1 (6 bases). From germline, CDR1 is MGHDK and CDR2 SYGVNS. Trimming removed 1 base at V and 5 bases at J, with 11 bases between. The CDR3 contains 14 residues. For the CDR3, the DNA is TGTGCCAGCAGTGAATCAGGGGCTTGGGAGACCCAGTACTTC. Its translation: CASSESGAWETQYF. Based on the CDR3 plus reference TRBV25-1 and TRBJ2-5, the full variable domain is EADIYQTPRYLVIGTGKKITLECSQTMGHDKMYWYQQDPGMELHLIHYSYGVNSTEKGDLSSESTVSRIRTEHFPLTLESARPSHTSQYLCASSESGAWETQYFGPGTRLLVL.

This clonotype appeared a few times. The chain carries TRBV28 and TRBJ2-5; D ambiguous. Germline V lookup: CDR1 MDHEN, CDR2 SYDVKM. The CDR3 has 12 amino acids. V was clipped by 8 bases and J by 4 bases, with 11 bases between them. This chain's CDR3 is CASGNVIETQYF. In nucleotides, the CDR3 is TGTGCCAGCGGGAACGTTATAGAGACCCAGTACTTC.

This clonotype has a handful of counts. The CDR3 nucleotides are TGTGCCAGCAGGGACCGAAAGCGGCCCACAGATACGCAGTATTTT. Protein product: CASRDRKRPTDTQYF. The chain has TRBV6-1 and TRBJ2-3; TRBD2 is a possible D gene (5 bases). Germline CDR1 is MNHNS and CDR2 is SASEGT. This CDR3 is 15 amino acids long. The V end lost 6 bases, the J end lost 2 bases, and 15 bases lay between the germline ends.

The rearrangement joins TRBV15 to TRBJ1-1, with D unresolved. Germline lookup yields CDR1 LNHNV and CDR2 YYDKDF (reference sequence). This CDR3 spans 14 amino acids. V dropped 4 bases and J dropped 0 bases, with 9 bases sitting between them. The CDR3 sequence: CATSMPGLNTEAFF. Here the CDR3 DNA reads TGTGCCACCAGCATGCCGGGTTTGAACACTGAAGCTTTCTTT.

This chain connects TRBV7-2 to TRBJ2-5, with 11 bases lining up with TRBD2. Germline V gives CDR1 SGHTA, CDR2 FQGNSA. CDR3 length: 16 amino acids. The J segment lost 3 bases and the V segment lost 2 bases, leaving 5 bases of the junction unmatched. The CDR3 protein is CASSLRGTSGKETQYF. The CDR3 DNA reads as TGTGCCAGCAGCTTACGTGGGACTAGCGGTAAAGAGACCCAGTACTTC.